This TCR beta chain was captured by sequencing in a study of blood T cell repertoires in COVID-19. CDR3 length: 15 residues. Trimming removed 6 bases from V and 5 bases from J; junction bases left unmatched: 10. Germline lookup yields CDR1 ENHRY and CDR2 SYGVKD. Method: immunoSEQ multiplex PCR; TCRdb's copy keeps in-frame clones and lacks some. The sample records under 150,000 clones, more than 80% being singletons. The sample taken for sequencing was peripheral blood. This TCR was recovered from a woman aged 60-75 years with COVID-19, enrolled during active disease. V usage is TRBV10-3 and J usage is TRBJ2-3; TRBD2 matches at 8 bases. The CDR3 loop reads CAISPGLVFRDTQYF. CDR3 nucleotides: TGTGCCATCAGCCCGGGACTAGTGTTTAGAGATACGCAGTATTTT.